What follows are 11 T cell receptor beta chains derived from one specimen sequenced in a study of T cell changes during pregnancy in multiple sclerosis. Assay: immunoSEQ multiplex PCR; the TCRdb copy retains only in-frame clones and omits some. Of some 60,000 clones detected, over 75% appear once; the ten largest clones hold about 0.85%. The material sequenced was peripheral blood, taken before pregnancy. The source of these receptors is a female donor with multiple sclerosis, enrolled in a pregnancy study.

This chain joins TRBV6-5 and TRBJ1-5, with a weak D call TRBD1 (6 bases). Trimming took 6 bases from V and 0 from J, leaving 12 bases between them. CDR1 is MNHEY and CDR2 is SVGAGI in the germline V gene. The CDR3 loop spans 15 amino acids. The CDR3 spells CASRLDRYSNQPQHF. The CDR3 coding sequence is TGTGCCAGCAGACTCGACAGGTATAGCAATCAGCCCCAGCATTTT.

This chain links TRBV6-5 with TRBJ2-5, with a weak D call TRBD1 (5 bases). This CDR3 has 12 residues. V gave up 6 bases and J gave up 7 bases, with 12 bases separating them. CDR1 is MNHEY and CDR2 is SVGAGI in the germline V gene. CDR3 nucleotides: TGTGCCAGCAGCCAATACCAGGGGACCCAGTACTTC. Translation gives CASSQYQGTQYF.

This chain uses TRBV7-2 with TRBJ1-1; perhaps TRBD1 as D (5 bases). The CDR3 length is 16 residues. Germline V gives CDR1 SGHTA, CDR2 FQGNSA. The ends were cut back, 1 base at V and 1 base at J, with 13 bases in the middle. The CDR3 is CASSLVRLGGNTEAFF. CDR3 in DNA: TGTGCCAGCAGCTTAGTTCGATTGGGGGGGAACACTGAAGCTTTCTTT. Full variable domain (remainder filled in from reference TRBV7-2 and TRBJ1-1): GAGVSQSPSNKVTEKGKDVELRCDPISGHTALYWYRQSLGQGLEFLIYFQGNSAPDKSGLPSDRFSAERTGGSVSTLTIQRTQQEDSAVYLCASSLVRLGGNTEAFFGQGTRLTVV.

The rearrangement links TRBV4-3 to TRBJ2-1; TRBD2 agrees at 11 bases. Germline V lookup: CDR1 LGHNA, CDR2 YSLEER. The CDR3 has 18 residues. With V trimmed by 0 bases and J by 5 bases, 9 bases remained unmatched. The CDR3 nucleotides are TGCGCCAGCAGCCAAGATAGTGAACTAGCGGGGGCAGACAATGAGCAGTTCTTC. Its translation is CASSQDSELAGADNEQFF.

The CDR3 spells CSGDGTSTDTQYF. The CDR3 nucleotides read TGCAGCGGTGACGGGACTAGCACAGATACGCAGTATTTT. The gene calls are TRBV29-1 and TRBJ2-3; tentative D call: TRBD2 (6 bases). Germline lookup yields CDR1 SQVTM and CDR2 ANQGSEA. The CDR3 consists of 13 residues. V shed 7 bases and J shed 0 bases, with 11 bases lying between them.

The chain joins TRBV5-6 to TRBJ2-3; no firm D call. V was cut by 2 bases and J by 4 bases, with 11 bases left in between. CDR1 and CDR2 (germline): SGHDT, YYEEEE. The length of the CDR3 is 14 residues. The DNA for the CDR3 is TGTGCCAGCAGCTTCGCTGGTAGCTCAGATACGCAGTATTTT. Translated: CASSFAGSSDTQYF. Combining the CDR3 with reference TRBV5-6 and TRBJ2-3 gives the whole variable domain DAGVTQSPTHLIKTRGQQVTLRCSPKSGHDTVSWYQQALGQGPQFIFQYYEEEERQRGNFPDRFSGHQFPNYSSELNVNALLLGDSALYLCASSFAGSSDTQYFGPGTRLTVL.

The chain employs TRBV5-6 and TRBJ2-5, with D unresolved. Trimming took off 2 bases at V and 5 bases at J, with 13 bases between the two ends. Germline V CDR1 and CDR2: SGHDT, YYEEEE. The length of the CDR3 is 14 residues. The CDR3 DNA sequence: TGTGCCAGCAGCTTCCCCGCCAGCGCGGAGACCCAGTACTTC. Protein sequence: CASSFPASAETQYF.

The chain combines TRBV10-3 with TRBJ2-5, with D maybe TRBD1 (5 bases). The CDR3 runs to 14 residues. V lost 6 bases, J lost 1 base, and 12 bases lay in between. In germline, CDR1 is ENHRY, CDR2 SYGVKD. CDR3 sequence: CAIRGSGIQETQYF. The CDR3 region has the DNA TGTGCCATCAGGGGATCAGGGATCCAAGAGACCCAGTACTTC.

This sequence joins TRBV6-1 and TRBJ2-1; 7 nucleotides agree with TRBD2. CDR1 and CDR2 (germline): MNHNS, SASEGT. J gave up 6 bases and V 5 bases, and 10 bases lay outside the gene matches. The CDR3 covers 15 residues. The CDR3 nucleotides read TGTGCCAGCAGTCGAGTCGCGGCGGGGGTCAATGAGCAGTTCTTC. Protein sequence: CASSRVAAGVNEQFF.

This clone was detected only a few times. The CDR3 nucleotides are TGTGCCAGCAGTTTGTCAGGGCGCACTGAAGCTTTCTTT. The encoded protein is CASSLSGRTEAFF. The chain recombines TRBV27 with TRBJ1-1; D perhaps matches TRBD1 (5 bases). Deletions cut 3 bases from V and 4 bases from J, with 9 bases between. This CDR3 comprises 13 residues. CDR1 is MNHEY, CDR2 SMNVEV, per germline (reference sequence).

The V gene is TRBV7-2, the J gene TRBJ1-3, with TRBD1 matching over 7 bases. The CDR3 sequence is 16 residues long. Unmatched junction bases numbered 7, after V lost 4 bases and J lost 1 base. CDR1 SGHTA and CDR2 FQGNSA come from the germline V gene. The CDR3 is CASSSYRGGSGNTIYF. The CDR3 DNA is TGTGCCAGCAGCTCCTACAGGGGAGGATCTGGAAACACCATATATTTT.